This T cell receptor beta chain appears in the sequencing data of a study of Ad26.COV2.S vaccination and SARS-CoV-2 variants. Study-level information: The study gave Ad26.COV2.S intramuscularly, once or twice 56 days apart. Study observations and caveats: Vaccine recipients surpassed placebo recipients in spike-specific TCR breadth.

Sequencing was performed with immunoSEQ multiplex PCR; in TCRdb, only in-frame clones are kept and a portion is missing. The table lists 320,000 or so clones, approximately 87% of them singletons. To note about this clone: What it recognizes is unknown.

This CDR3 is 17 amino acids long. CDR1 SGHRS and CDR2 YFSETQ come from the germline V gene. V was pared by 4 bases and J by 3 bases, with 10 bases of the junction left unmatched. As for treatment: roughly 20 received Ad26.COV2.S at low or high dose, single or two shots; a few received placebo; per-sample allocation not given. Day 63 after the first injection of vaccine or placebo was the sampling time. Source: peripheral blood, taken in a trial of Ad26.COV2.S vaccine versus placebo. The V and J genes are TRBV5-1 and TRBJ2-1, with TRBD2 matching over 10 bases. The receptor's source is a person aged 18 to 65 who received the Ad26.COV2.S COVID-19 vaccine or a placebo. In DNA form, the CDR3 reads TGCGCCAGCAGCCTGGGGGCTAGCGGGGGATTCTACAATGAGCAGTTCTTC. This gives the protein CASSLGASGGFYNEQFF.